Shown below are 24 T cell receptor beta chains from a single sample sequenced in a study of glioma-infiltrating T cells. TCR alpha and beta CDR3 regions were amplified from RNA using iRepertoire nested multiplex PCR. TCRdb called the multiplex PCR reads again in MiXCR, with one record for every CDR3 protein. This table has about 180,000 distinct CDR3 sequences, about 40% appearing once. The sample consisted of glioma tissue, nonneoplastic brain tissue, or PBMCs (not recorded which). The receptors stem from a human donor with low-grade glioma or glioblastoma, undergoing nonglioma brain surgery, or in good health (not recorded which).

Points on this clonotype: Just one base apart from a much larger clone, this may be a read error. V gene TRBV20-1 combines with J gene TRBJ2-1; 10 nucleotides match TRBD2. The CDR3 is made up of 20 amino acids. Trimming removed 2 bases from V and 1 base from J; junction bases left unmatched: 17. Germline V CDR1 and CDR2: DFQATT, SNEGSKA (reference sequence). For the CDR3, the DNA is TGCAGTGCTAGATTGCCAAAACCGGGACTAGCGCGAGGTTCCTACAATGAGCAGTTCTTC. Amino acids: CSARLPKPGLARGSYNEQFF.

Points on this clonotype: The junction departs from the called germline gene at one end, perhaps through a read error. The chain combines TRBV4-2 with TRBJ2-3; 7 nucleotides agree with TRBD2. The CDR3 totals 15 residues. Germline V gene data show CDR1 as LGHNA and CDR2 as YNFKEQ. CDR3 residues: CASSHGGLVTDKQYF. CDR3 sequence (DNA): TGTGCCAGCAGCCACGGAGGACTAGTTACAGATAAGCAGTATTTT.

Worth noting for this clonotype: At one of its ends the junction is not consistent with the germline gene, which may arise from a read error. V and J are TRBV20-1 and TRBJ1-5; D may be TRBD1 (5 bases). This CDR3 has 15 residues. Germline assignment: CDR1 DFQATT and CDR2 SNEGSKA (reference sequence). The CDR3 nucleotides are TGCAGTGTTAGATTCCGTCAGGGACCGGACCAGCCCCAGCATTTT. As protein: CSVRFRQGPDQPQHF.

This clonotype was picked up many times. The chain combines TRBV20-1 with TRBJ2-7, with TRBD2 matching over 7 bases. The V gene end was trimmed by 2 bases and the J gene end by 4 bases; junction bases not matched to a gene: 2. Germline V gene data show CDR1 as DFQATT and CDR2 as SNEGSKA (reference sequence). This CDR3 has 12 amino acids. The CDR3 DNA follows: TGCAGTGCTAGATATAGCGGGTACGAGCAGTACTTC. Amino acids: CSARYSGYEQYF.

This clonotype was detected many times. This chain joins TRBV28 and TRBJ2-1; a possible D gene is TRBD2 (6 bases). V lost 11 bases, J lost 9 bases, and 14 bases lay in between. The CDR3 spans 11 residues. Germline V CDR1 and CDR2: MDHEN, SYDVKM. The CDR3 sequence: CAVRERSEQFF. The CDR3 DNA follows: TGTGCCGTACGGGAGCGGAGTGAGCAGTTCTTC.

A remark on this clonotype: Possible read error: a much larger clone is one base away. This chain connects TRBV27 to TRBJ1-5; the D gene is possibly TRBD1 (5 bases). This CDR3 has 14 residues. Looked up from germline, CDR1 is MNHEY and CDR2 is SMNVEV (reference sequence). The CDR3, as DNA: TGTGCCAGCAGTCCAGGGACCCCTAATCAGCCCAAGCATTTT. Translated: CASSPGTPNQPKHF.

The V and J genes are TRBV19 and TRBJ2-7, with D perhaps given as TRBD1 or TRBD2 (5 bases each). The CDR3 consists of 12 residues. Germline V lookup: CDR1 LNHDA, CDR2 SQIVND (reference sequence). Trimming left V 7 bases short and J 6 bases short, with 13 bases between. The CDR3 DNA follows: TGTGCCAGTACCCGGGACGGAGCCGAGCAGTACTTC. Encoded protein: CASTRDGAEQYF.

This clonotype was counted ten times or more. The gene calls are TRBV20-1 and TRBJ2-1; D is unclear. Germline assignment: CDR1 DFQATT and CDR2 SNEGSKA (reference sequence). Trimming removed 5 bases at V and 8 bases at J, with 13 bases between. The CDR3 length is 12 residues. CDR3 residues: CSAPVHTYEQFF. The CDR3 DNA reads as TGCAGTGCTCCCGTCCATACCTATGAGCAGTTCTTC.

This chain connects TRBV7-2 to TRBJ2-2, with D possibly matching TRBD2 (7 bases). CDR3 length: 15 residues. Germline V gene lookup returns CDR1 SGHTA and CDR2 FQGNSA. V lost 5 bases, J lost 10 bases, and 20 bases lay in between. The CDR3 reads CASSHRVGGVEELFF. The CDR3, as DNA: TGTGCCAGCAGCCATCGAGTAGGGGGGGTTGAGGAGCTGTTTTTT.

The rearrangement links TRBV5-1 to TRBJ1-1, with TRBD1 as a possible D gene (5 bases). V was cut by 0 bases and J by 6 bases, with 15 bases left in between. This CDR3 is 15 amino acids long. Germline CDR1 SGHRS, CDR2 YFSETQ. The CDR3 DNA reads as TGCGCCAGCAGCTTGGGGACTTTCGGGGGGGCTGAAGCTTTCTTT. Amino acid sequence: CASSLGTFGGAEAFF.

Comment on this clonotype: Given a much more abundant clone one base away, this may be a read error. This chain uses TRBV28 with TRBJ2-7; D call uncertain. Germline values: CDR1 MDHEN, CDR2 SYDVKM. This CDR3 spans 12 amino acids. The V gene lost 2 bases and the J gene lost 7 bases, with 9 bases spanning the gap. The CDR3 nucleotides are TGTGCCAGCAGTTTAAAAAGGTTGGAGCAGTACTTC. Translated: CASSLKRLEQYF.

This clonotype was seen many times. This chain connects TRBV27 to TRBJ2-5, with TRBD2 identical over 7 bases. The CDR3 totals 17 residues. With V trimmed by 6 bases and J by 2 bases, 15 bases remained unmatched. CDR1 is MNHEY, CDR2 SMNVEV, per germline (reference sequence). The CDR3 region is CASSHDYPAGRQETQYF. CDR3 DNA sequence: TGTGCCAGCAGCCATGACTATCCAGCGGGGCGACAAGAGACCCAGTACTTC.

This clonotype was found many times. The chain uses TRBV12-3 or TRBV12-4 and TRBJ1-6; D unclear. The V gene lost 6 bases and the J gene lost 8 bases, with 8 bases spanning the gap. The CDR3 sequence is 12 residues long. CDR3: CASSRKYSPLHF. The CDR3 nucleotides read TGTGCCAGCAGCCGTAAATATTCACCCCTCCACTTT.

Comments on this clonotype: A read error is possible here, since a much larger clone lies one base away. The final CDR3 position lacks the conserved phenylalanine or tryptophan, pointing to a likely read error. The chain has TRBV28 and TRBJ1-2, with a tentative D call TRBD1 (5 bases). The CDR3 runs to 15 residues. Germline V gene lookup returns CDR1 MDHEN and CDR2 SYDVKM. Trimming stripped 2 bases from V and 0 bases from J, with 10 bases between. In DNA form, the CDR3 reads TGTGCCAGCAGTTTAGCGGGGGGGGCTAACTATGGCTACACCTTA. Its translation: CASSLAGGANYGYTL.

On this clonotype itself: A much larger clone lies a single base off, so this may be a read error. V and J are TRBV20-1 and TRBJ2-5; tentatively, D is TRBD2 (5 bases). Per the germline V gene, CDR1 is DFQATT and CDR2 is SNEGSKA (reference sequence). The V and J ends lost 5 bases and 0 bases respectively, with 7 bases between them. The CDR3 runs to 12 residues. The CDR3: CSALRDQETQYF. The CDR3 coding sequence is TGCAGTGCTTTGCGGGACCAAGAGACCCAGTACTTC.

The chain links TRBV7-9 to TRBJ2-1, with D unresolved. CDR3 length: 15 amino acids. The germline V gene encodes CDR1 SEHNR and CDR2 FQNEAQ (reference sequence). The V and J ends lost 1 base and 3 bases respectively, with 10 bases between them. CDR3 nucleotides: TGTGCCAGCAGCTTAGATCCTCAGCACTACAATGAGCAGTTCTTC. Protein sequence: CASSLDPQHYNEQFF.

The chain recombines TRBV12-3 or TRBV12-4 with TRBJ2-7; TRBD2 matches 11 bases. The ends lost 3 bases at V and 5 bases at J; junction bases unmatched: 6. The CDR3 covers 15 residues. The CDR3 loop reads CASSLKKTSGNEQYF. CDR3 sequence (DNA): TGTGCCAGCAGTTTGAAAAAGACTAGCGGGAACGAGCAGTACTTC.

This clonotype was observed at least ten times. A read error may account for a junction end that differs from germline. The chain links TRBV15 to TRBJ2-7; D gene unclear. The CDR3 contains 12 residues. The germline CDR1 and CDR2 sequences are LNHNV and YYDKDF (reference sequence). The CDR3 loop reads CATSGEHHEQYF. The CDR3 DNA reads as TGTGCCACCAGCGGAGAACACCACGAGCAGTACTTC.

In its sample, this clonotype was seen a few times. The chain couples TRBV14 to TRBJ2-7; D is unresolved. CDR1 and CDR2 from the germline V gene are SGHDN and FVKESK. This CDR3 spans 12 amino acids. V gave up 0 bases and J gave up 8 bases, with 8 bases separating them. The CDR3 nucleotides read TGTGCCAGCAGCCAAGATAGGTGGAAGCAGTACTTC. Translation: CASSQDRWKQYF.

A single count supports this clonotype. One junction end does not reproduce the germline sequence, and a read error may be involved. This chain links TRBV27 with TRBJ2-1; the match to TRBD2 covers 10 bases. The germline CDR1 and CDR2 sequences are MNHEY and SMNVEV (reference sequence). CDR3 length equals 14 residues. The CDR3 bases are TGTGTAAGCAGTATAACTAGCGGGACCAATGAGGAGTTCTTC. It specifies CVSSITSGTNEEFF.

Many counts were recorded for this clonotype. The genes are TRBV25-1 and TRBJ1-1; 10 bases line up with TRBD1. CDR1 is MGHDK, CDR2 SYGVNS, per germline. This CDR3 spans 14 amino acids. J lost 5 bases, V lost 6 bases, and 6 bases had no gene match. The CDR3 protein is CASRTGGYRTEAFF. In DNA form, the CDR3 reads TGTGCCAGCAGGACAGGGGGCTACAGAACTGAAGCTTTCTTT.

Ten or more counts support this clonotype. The genes are TRBV6-1 and TRBJ2-7; unclear D gene. Trimming left V 0 bases short and J 5 bases short, with 8 bases between. In germline, CDR1 is MNHNS, CDR2 SASEGT. CDR3 size: 13 residues. In DNA form, the CDR3 reads TGTGCCAGCAGTGAAGCGGGCCCCCACGAGCAGTACTTC. Amino acid sequence: CASSEAGPHEQYF.

This clonotype was counted many times. The chain carries TRBV28 and TRBJ1-3, with D perhaps TRBD1 (6 bases). The V and J ends lost 5 bases and 4 bases respectively, with 15 bases between them. Germline lookup yields CDR1 MDHEN and CDR2 SYDVKM. The CDR3 contains 15 residues. This chain's CDR3 is CASSPGGGQGNTIYF. The CDR3 bases are TGTGCCAGCAGTCCGGGGGGGGGGCAAGGAAACACCATATATTTT.

In regard to this clonotype: A read error may be the cause here, since a much bigger clone is one base away. J is TRBJ2-1 and V is TRBV10-3, with D perhaps matching TRBD2 (5 bases). Germline lookup yields CDR1 ENHRY and CDR2 SYGVKD. This CDR3 contains 13 residues. The CDR3, as DNA: TGTGCCATCACTTCACTCCCCGAGGGTGAGAAGTTCTTC. It encodes CAITSLPEGEKFF.